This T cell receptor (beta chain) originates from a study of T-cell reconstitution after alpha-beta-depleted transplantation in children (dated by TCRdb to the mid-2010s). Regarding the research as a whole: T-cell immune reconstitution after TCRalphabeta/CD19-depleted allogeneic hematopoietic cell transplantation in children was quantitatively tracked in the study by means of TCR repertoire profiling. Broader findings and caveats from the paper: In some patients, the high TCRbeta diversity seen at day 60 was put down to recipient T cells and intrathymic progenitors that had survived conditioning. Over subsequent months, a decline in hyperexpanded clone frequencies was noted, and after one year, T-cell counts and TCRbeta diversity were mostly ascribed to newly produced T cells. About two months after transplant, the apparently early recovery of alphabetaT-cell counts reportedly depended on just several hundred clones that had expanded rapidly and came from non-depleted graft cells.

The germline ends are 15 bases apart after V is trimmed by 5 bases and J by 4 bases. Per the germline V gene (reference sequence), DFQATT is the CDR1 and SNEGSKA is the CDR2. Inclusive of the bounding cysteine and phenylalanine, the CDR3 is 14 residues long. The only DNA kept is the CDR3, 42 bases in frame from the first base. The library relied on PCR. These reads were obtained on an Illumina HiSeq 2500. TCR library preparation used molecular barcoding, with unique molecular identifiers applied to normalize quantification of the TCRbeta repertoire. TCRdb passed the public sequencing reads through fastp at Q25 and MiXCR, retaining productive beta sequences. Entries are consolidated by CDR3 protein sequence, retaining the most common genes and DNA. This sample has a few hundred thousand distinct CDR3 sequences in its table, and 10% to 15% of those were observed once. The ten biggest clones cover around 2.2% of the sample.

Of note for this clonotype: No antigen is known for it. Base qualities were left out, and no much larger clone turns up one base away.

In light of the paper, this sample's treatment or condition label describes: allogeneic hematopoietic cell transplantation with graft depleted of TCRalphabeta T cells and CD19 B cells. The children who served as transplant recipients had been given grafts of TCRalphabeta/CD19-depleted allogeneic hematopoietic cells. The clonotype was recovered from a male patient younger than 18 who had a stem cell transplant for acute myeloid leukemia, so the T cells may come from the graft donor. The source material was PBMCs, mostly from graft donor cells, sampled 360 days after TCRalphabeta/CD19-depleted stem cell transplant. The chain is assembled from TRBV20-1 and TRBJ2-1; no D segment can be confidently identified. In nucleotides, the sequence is TGCAGTGCTCCGCTGACGGTAGCATACAATGAGCAGTTCTTC. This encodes CSAPLTVAYNEQFF.